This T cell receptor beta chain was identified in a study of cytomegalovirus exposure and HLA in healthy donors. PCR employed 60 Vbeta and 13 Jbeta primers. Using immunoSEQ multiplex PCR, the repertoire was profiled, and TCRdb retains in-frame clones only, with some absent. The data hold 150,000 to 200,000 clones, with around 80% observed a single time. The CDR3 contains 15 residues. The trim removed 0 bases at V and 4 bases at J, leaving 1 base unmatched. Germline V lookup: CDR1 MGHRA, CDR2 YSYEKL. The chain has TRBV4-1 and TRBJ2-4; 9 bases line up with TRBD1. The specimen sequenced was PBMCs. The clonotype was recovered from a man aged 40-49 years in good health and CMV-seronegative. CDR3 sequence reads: CASSQEGQGKNIQYF. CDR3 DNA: TGCGCCAGCAGCCAAGAGGGACAGGGAAAAAACATTCAGTACTTC.